This T cell receptor (beta chain) was found in a study of T cells after somatic rescue of genetic block (dated by TCRdb to 2018 to 2020). Notes on the research overall: The study assessed how robust, over the long term, a T-cell system was when the system had developed through somatic rescue of a genetic block in T-cell development.

The CDR3 holds 13 amino acids from the cysteine to the phenylalanine. Solely the CDR3 DNA is kept, with 39 bases framed from the first base. From V the trimming removes 6 bases and from J it removes 4 bases, while the gene matches leave 3 bases of the junction unaccounted for. CDR1 and CDR2 are read off the germline V gene as SNHLY and FYNNEI. Libraries were made using the immunoSEQ multiplex PCR assay. TCRdb re-hosts the immuneACCESS table, in-frame sequences only. Its copies lack some clones; in the studies checked, an unresolved V gene accounts for under half of them, and the cause for the rest is not known. A total of 110,000 or so clones appear in this sample, just over 90% of them only once. Jointly, the top ten make up approximately 1.4% of the sample. Remarks on this clone: Its antigen is still unknown. Per-nucleotide qualities are absent, and no much larger clonotype sits a single base away.

Sequencing was done on a sample of peripheral blood mononuclear cells (PBMCs). The chain was built from TRBV2 and TRBJ2-7, and TRBD1 matches 10 of the central bases. The origin of this receptor is a woman under 30. The CDR3 reads CASRRDRGYEQYF. The nucleotide sequence is given as TGTGCCAGCAGAAGGGACAGGGGTTACGAGCAGTACTTC.